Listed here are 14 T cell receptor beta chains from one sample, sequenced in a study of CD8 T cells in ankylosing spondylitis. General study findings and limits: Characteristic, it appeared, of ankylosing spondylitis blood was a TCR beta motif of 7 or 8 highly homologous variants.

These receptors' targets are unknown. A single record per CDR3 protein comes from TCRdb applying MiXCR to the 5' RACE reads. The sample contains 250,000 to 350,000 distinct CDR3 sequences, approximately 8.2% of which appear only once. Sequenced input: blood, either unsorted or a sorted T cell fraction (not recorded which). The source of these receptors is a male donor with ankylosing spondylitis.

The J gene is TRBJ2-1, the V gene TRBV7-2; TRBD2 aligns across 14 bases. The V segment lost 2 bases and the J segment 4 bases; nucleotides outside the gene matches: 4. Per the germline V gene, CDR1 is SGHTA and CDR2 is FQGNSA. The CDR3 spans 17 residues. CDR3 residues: CASSLRLAGGSYNEQFF. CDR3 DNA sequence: TGTGCCAGCAGCTTAAGACTAGCGGGAGGGTCTTACAATGAGCAGTTCTTC.

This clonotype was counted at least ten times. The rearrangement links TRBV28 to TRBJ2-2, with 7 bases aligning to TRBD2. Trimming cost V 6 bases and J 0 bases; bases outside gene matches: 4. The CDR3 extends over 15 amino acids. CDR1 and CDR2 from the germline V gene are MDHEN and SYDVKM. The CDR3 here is CASSRGGTNTGELFF. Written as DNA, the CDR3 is TGTGCCAGCAGCCGCGGGGGAACGAACACCGGGGAGCTGTTTTTT. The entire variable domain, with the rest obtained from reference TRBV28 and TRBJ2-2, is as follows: DVKVTQSSRYLVKRTGEKVFLECVQDMDHENMFWYRQDPGLGLRLIYFSYDVKMKEKGDIPEGYSVSREKKERFSLILESASTNQTSMYLCASSRGGTNTGELFFGEGSRLTVL.

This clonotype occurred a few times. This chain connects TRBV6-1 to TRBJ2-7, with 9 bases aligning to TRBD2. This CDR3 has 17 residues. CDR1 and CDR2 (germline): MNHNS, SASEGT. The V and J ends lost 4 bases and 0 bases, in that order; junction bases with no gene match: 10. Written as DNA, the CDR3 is TGTGCCAGCAGTGTGGGTCTAGCGGGGTTACTCTCCTACGAGCAGTACTTC. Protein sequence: CASSVGLAGLLSYEQYF.

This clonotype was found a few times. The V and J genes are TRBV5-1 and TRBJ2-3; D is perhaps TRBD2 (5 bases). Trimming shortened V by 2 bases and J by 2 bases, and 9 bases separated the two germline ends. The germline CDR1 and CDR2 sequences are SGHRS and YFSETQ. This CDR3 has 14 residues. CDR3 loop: CASSFGKDTDTQYF. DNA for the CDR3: TGCGCCAGCAGCTTCGGGAAAGACACAGATACGCAGTATTTT.

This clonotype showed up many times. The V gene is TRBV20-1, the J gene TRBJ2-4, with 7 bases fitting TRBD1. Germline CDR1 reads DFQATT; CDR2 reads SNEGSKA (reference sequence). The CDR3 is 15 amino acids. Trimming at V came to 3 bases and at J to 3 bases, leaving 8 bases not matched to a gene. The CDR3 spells CSASRQGLDKNIQYF. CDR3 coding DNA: TGCAGTGCTAGCCGACAGGGTTTGGACAAAAACATTCAGTACTTC.

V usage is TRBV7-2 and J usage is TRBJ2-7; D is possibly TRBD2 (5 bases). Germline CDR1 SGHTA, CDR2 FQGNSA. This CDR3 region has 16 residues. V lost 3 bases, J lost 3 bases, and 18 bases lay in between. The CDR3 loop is CASSLASAGNFYEQYF. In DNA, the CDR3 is TGTGCCAGCAGCTTGGCGTCCGCCGGGAATTTCTACGAGCAGTACTTC.

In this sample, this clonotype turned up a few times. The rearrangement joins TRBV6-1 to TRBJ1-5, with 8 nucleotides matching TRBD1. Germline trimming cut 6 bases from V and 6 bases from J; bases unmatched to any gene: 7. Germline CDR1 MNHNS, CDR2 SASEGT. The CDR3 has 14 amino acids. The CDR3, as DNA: TGTGCCAGCAGAACCTACAGGGGGGGTCAGCCCCAGCATTTT. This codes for CASRTYRGGQPQHF.

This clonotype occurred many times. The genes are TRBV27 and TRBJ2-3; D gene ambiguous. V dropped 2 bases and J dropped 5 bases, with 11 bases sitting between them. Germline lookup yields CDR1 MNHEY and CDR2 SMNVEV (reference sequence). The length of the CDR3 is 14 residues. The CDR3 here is CASSLGLSRDTQYF. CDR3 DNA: TGTGCCAGCAGTTTAGGGCTATCGAGAGATACGCAGTATTTT.

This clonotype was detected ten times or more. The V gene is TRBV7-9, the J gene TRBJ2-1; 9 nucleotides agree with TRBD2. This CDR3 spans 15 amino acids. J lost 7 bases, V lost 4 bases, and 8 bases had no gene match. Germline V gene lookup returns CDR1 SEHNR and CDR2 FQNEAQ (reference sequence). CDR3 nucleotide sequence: TGTGCCAGCAGCTCGCAGGGACTAGCTGGGAATGAGCAGTTCTTC. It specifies CASSSQGLAGNEQFF.

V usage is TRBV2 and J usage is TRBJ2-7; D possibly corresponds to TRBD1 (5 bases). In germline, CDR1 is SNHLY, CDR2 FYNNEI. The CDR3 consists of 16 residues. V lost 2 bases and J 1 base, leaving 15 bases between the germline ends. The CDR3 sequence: CASSEHKWQGSYEQYF. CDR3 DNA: TGTGCCAGCAGTGAACACAAATGGCAGGGATCCTACGAGCAGTACTTC. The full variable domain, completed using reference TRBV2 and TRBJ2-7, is EPEVTQTPSHQVTQMGQEVILRCVPISNHLYFYWYRQILGQKVEFLVSFYNNEISEKSEIFDDQFSVERPDGSNFTLKIRSTKLEDSAMYFCASSEHKWQGSYEQYFGPGTRLTVT.

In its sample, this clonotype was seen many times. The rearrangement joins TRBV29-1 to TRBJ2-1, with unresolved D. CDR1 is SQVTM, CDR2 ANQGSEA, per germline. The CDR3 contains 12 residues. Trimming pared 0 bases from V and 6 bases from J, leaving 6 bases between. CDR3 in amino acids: CSVEDRVNEQFF. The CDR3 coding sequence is TGCAGCGTTGAAGACCGAGTCAATGAGCAGTTCTTC.

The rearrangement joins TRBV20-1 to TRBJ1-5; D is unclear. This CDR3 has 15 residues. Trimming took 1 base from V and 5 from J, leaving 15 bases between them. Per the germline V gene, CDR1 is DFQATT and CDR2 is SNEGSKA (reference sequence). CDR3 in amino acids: CSARVIFGTYQPQHF. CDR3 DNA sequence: TGCAGTGCTAGAGTGATATTCGGTACATATCAGCCCCAGCATTTT.

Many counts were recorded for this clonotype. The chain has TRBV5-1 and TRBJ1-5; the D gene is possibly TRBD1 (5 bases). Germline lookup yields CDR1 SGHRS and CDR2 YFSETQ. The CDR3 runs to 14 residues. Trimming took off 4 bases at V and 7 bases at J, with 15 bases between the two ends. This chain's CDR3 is CASSPGDLRQPQHF. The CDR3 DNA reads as TGCGCCAGCAGCCCGGGGGATCTTCGGCAGCCCCAGCATTTT.

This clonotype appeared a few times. CDR3 in amino acids: CASKRQASTDTQYF. In nucleotides, the CDR3 is TGTGCCAGCAAGCGACAGGCTAGCACAGATACGCAGTATTTT. The chain combines TRBV12-3 or TRBV12-4 with TRBJ2-3, with D possibly TRBD1 on 6 matching bases. Trimming stripped 7 bases from V and 0 bases from J, with 11 bases between. There are 14 residues in the CDR3.